Presented here are 16 T cell receptor beta chains from one specimen sequenced in a study of blood T cell repertoires in COVID-19. Clones were sequenced by immunoSEQ multiplex PCR, and TCRdb holds only the in-frame ones, with some missing. The sample shows roughly 190,000 clones, approximately 87% of them seen only once. What was sequenced was peripheral blood. All receptors come from a man aged 18 to 30 with active or convalescent COVID-19.

This clone was seen more than once but under ten times. The rearrangement links TRBV27 to TRBJ1-2; TRBD1 aligns across 7 bases. CDR1 is MNHEY and CDR2 is SMNVEV in the germline V gene (reference sequence). With V trimmed by 6 bases and J by 4 bases, 8 bases remained unmatched. The CDR3 loop spans 14 amino acids. The CDR3 coding sequence is TGTGCCAGCAGGATACTCCAGGGGGGCTATGGCTACACCTTC. Its translation is CASRILQGGYGYTF.

The chain combines TRBV19 with TRBJ1-3, with 9 bases aligning to TRBD1. This CDR3 contains 14 residues. Germline lookup yields CDR1 LNHDA and CDR2 SQIVND (reference sequence). V lost 5 bases and J lost 4; bases outside the gene matches: 3. The CDR3 loop reads CASSGTGPGNTIYF. As DNA, the CDR3 is TGTGCCAGTAGTGGGACAGGGCCCGGAAACACCATATATTTT.

This clone was picked up a small number of times. J is TRBJ2-2 and V is TRBV6-5, with 7 positions matching TRBD1. The CDR3 is 14 residues long. Trimming cost V 7 bases and J 1 base; bases outside gene matches: 3. Germline V CDR1 and CDR2: MNHEY, SVGAGI. CDR3 in DNA: TGTGCCAGCAAGCAGGGGGTGAACACCGGGGAGCTGTTTTTT. It specifies CASKQGVNTGELFF.

The chain combines TRBV28 with TRBJ2-1; 8 nucleotides agree with TRBD1. Germline loops: CDR1 MDHEN, CDR2 SYDVKM. With V trimmed by 6 bases and J by 8 bases, 15 bases remained unmatched. CDR3 length: 16 amino acids. The chain's CDR3 is CASRTPGTGGFDEQFF. The CDR3, as DNA: TGTGCCAGCAGAACACCCGGGACAGGCGGTTTCGATGAGCAGTTCTTC. The whole variable domain, remainder taken from reference TRBV28 and TRBJ2-1, is DVKVTQSSRYLVKRTGEKVFLECVQDMDHENMFWYRQDPGLGLRLIYFSYDVKMKEKGDIPEGYSVSREKKERFSLILESASTNQTSMYLCASRTPGTGGFDEQFFGPGTRLTVL.

The gene calls are TRBV5-1 and TRBJ1-6, with 12 positions matching TRBD1. J was trimmed by 7 bases and V by 0 bases; bases with no gene match: 2. The CDR3 covers 16 residues. The germline CDR1 and CDR2 sequences are SGHRS and YFSETQ. CDR3 DNA: TGCGCCAGCAGCTTGGACGGGACAGGGGGCAATTCACCCCTCCACTTT. This translates into CASSLDGTGGNSPLHF.

The chain links TRBV30 to TRBJ2-7; the D gene is possibly TRBD2 (6 bases). The CDR3 has 10 residues. V dropped 8 bases and J dropped 5 bases, with 10 bases sitting between them. Germline lookup yields CDR1 GTSNPN and CDR2 SVGIG (reference sequence). DNA of the CDR3: TGTGCCGGAGGGGAAGACGAGCAGTACTTC. Amino acids: CAGGEDEQYF.

This chain joins TRBV12-5 and TRBJ2-5; 8 bases fit TRBD1. Unmatched junction bases numbered 6, after V lost 7 bases and J lost 2 bases. The CDR3 is made up of 14 amino acids. CDR1 LGHNT and CDR2 FRNRAP come from the germline V gene. The DNA of the CDR3 is TGTGCTAGTGCCCCCCGGACAGGGCAAGAGACCCAGTACTTC. Protein product: CASAPRTGQETQYF.

The gene calls are TRBV5-1 and TRBJ1-1; 8 positions agree with TRBD1. Trimming removed 0 bases from V and 0 bases from J; junction bases left unmatched: 7. There are 17 residues in the CDR3. Looked up from germline, CDR1 is SGHRS and CDR2 is YFSETQ. DNA of the CDR3: TGCGCCAGCAGCTTGGGGACAGGGATAATCATGAACACTGAAGCTTTCTTT. The encoded protein is CASSLGTGIIMNTEAFF.

The genes are TRBV6-5 and TRBJ2-2; 9 bases line up with TRBD2. The CDR3 runs to 12 residues. Germline assignment: CDR1 MNHEY and CDR2 SVGAGI. The V and J ends lost 10 bases and 7 bases, in that order; junction bases with no gene match: 4. CDR3 loop: CATGLAIGELFF. CDR3 coding DNA: TGTGCCACGGGACTAGCCATCGGGGAGCTGTTTTTT.

This sequence joins TRBV14 and TRBJ2-3; D call uncertain. The CDR3 consists of 16 residues. Trimming took off 3 bases at V and 1 base at J, with 14 bases between the two ends. Germline assignment: CDR1 SGHDN and CDR2 FVKESK. Here the CDR3 reads CASSQAGAVRTDTQYF. CDR3 coding DNA: TGTGCCAGCAGCCAGGCCGGCGCGGTTCGCACAGATACGCAGTATTTT.

This rearrangement joins TRBV27 to TRBJ2-7; the match to TRBD1 covers 7 bases. This CDR3 is 14 amino acids long. Germline V gives CDR1 MNHEY, CDR2 SMNVEV (reference sequence). The J segment lost 2 bases and the V segment lost 6 bases, leaving 7 bases of the junction unmatched. CDR3 sequence reads: CASRRQGGTYEQYF. CDR3 in DNA: TGTGCCAGCAGACGACAGGGCGGAACCTACGAGCAGTACTTC.

In the case of this clone: Additional DNA sequences in this sample encode the identical CDR3. The chain recombines TRBV5-1 with TRBJ1-1; 7 positions match TRBD1. Trimming at V came to 0 bases and at J to 4 bases, leaving 3 bases not matched to a gene. CDR1 and CDR2 (germline): SGHRS, YFSETQ. This CDR3 has 14 residues. The CDR3 bases are TGCGCCAGCAGCTTGGGACAGGGACCCACTGAAGCTTTCTTT. This translates into CASSLGQGPTEAFF.

This sequence joins TRBV25-1 and TRBJ1-2; 11 nucleotides match TRBD1. Per germline, CDR1 MGHDK and CDR2 SYGVNS. The ends lost 0 bases at V and 8 bases at J; junction bases unmatched: 5. The CDR3 loop spans 15 amino acids. The CDR3 spells CASSEYRGQGGGYTF. CDR3 in DNA: TGTGCCAGCAGTGAATATCGGGGACAGGGGGGCGGCTACACCTTC.

This chain uses TRBV11-2 with TRBJ2-1, with 10 bases matching TRBD2. The CDR3 is 18 amino acids. The germline V gene has CDR1 SGHAT and CDR2 FQNNGV. Germline trimming cut 1 base from V and 6 bases from J; bases unmatched to any gene: 12. CDR3 sequence: CASSLGRSGGALGNEQFF. The CDR3 DNA is TGTGCCAGCAGCTTAGGGCGGAGCGGGGGGGCCCTGGGCAATGAGCAGTTCTTC.

This clone was observed once. This chain uses TRBV28 with TRBJ1-1; TRBD1 aligns across 7 bases. CDR1 and CDR2 from the germline V gene are MDHEN and SYDVKM. Losses at the gene ends were 4 bases for V and 1 base for J; bases not matched to a gene: 3. The CDR3 consists of 14 residues. CDR3 sequence: CASSSGQENTEAFF. In nucleotides, the CDR3 is TGTGCCAGCAGTTCCGGACAGGAGAACACTGAAGCTTTCTTT.

The chain joins TRBV11-3 to TRBJ2-1, with 9 bases lining up with TRBD1. In germline, CDR1 is SGHNT, CDR2 YENEEA. Trimming cost V 2 bases and J 4 bases; bases outside gene matches: 15. The CDR3 contains 19 residues. CDR3 coding DNA: TGTGCCAGCAGCTTATTGTCTTGGGGACAGGGAAAAGAGTACAATGAGCAGTTCTTC. This gives the protein CASSLLSWGQGKEYNEQFF.